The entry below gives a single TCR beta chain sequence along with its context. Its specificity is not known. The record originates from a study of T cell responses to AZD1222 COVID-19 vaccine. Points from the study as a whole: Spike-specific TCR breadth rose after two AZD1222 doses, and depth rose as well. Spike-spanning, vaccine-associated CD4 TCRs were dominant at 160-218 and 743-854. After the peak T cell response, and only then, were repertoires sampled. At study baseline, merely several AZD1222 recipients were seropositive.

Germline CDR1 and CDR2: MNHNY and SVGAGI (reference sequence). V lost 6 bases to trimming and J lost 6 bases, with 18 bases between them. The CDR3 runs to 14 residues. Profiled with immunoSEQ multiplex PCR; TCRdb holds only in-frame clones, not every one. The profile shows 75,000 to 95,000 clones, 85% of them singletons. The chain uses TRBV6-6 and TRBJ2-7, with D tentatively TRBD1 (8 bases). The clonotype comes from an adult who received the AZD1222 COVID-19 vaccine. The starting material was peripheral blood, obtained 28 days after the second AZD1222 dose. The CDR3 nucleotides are TGTGCCAGCAGCCTACAGGGGGGAGGGATCGAGCAGTACTTC. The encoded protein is CASSLQGGGIEQYF.